Below, one T cell receptor (beta chain) is given with its context. The antigen remains unidentified. The entry originates in a study of T cell repertoires in cytomegalovirus infection. Background on the study: Matching HLA type and CMV infection were both indicated by public TCR beta signatures.

Regarding the study as a whole: Across the ex vivo response, the dominant clonotypes were HLA-C-restricted CMV-specific TCR beta clonotypes.

TCRdb ran MiXCR on the reads and lists one entry per CDR3 protein. The sample contains approximately 910,000 distinct CDR3 sequences, approximately 32% of which appear only once. Germline CDR1 and CDR2: MGHRA and YSYEKL. The CDR3 length is 16 residues. V was trimmed by 4 bases and J by 1 base, leaving 15 bases between them. The material was cultured CD8+ T cells from PBMCs, obtained from culture after CMV antigen stimulation. The chain couples TRBV4-1 to TRBJ2-3, with D hard to call. The source of this sequence is a human donor in good health (CMV status not recorded). Some clones in this sample may be carry-over from other donors' samples. CDR3 coding DNA: TGCGCCAGCAGCCTCAGTCCCCCCGAAGGCACAGATACGCAGTATTTT. This codes for CASSLSPPEGTDTQYF.